These 24 T cell receptor beta chains came from one sample sequenced in a study of human T cells and chemical hapten exposure. This sample's time point: patch test 2, 6 weeks after DPC sensitization. The treatment here: therapeutic diphenylcyclopropenone sensitization with weekly scalp DPC. TCRdb used MiXCR to reprocess the RACE reads, holding one entry per CDR3 protein. The table has tens of thousands of distinct CDR3 sequences, more than 9.5% seen once. The sample was whole blood, taken in connection with sensitization to the hapten diphenylcyclopropenone (DPC). The receptors were gathered from a man in his forties or fifties with alopecia areata. Some clones in this sample may be carry-over from other donors' samples.

At least ten counts were recorded for this clonotype. The chain has TRBV6-2 or TRBV6-3 and TRBJ1-5; 9 nucleotides match TRBD1. The trim removed 4 bases at V and 2 bases at J, leaving 3 bases unmatched. The CDR3 consists of 15 residues. Germline V gives CDR1 MNHEY, CDR2 SVGEGT. This CDR3 is CASSSRDRGNQPQHF. The CDR3 DNA reads as TGTGCCAGCAGTTCTAGGGACAGGGGCAATCAGCCCCAGCATTTT.

The CDR3 loop reads CASSEQAGAADTQYF. CDR3 in DNA: TGTGCCAGCAGTGAGCAAGCGGGAGCGGCAGATACGCAGTATTTT. The rearrangement links TRBV6-1 to TRBJ2-3; 8 nucleotides match TRBD2. The germline CDR1 and CDR2 sequences are MNHNS and SASEGT. V trimming: 3 bases; J trimming: 4 bases; junction bases outside the gene matches: 6. CDR3 length: 15 amino acids.

In this sample, this clonotype turned up a few times. This rearrangement joins TRBV18 to TRBJ1-1; maybe TRBD1 (6 bases). From germline, CDR1 is KGHSH and CDR2 LQKENI. Between the trimmed V and J ends, which lost 6 bases and 5 bases, there was a span of 13 bases. This CDR3 comprises 13 residues. CDR3 region: CASSPNQGTEAFF. The CDR3 nucleotides are TGTGCCAGCTCGCCTAACCAGGGGACTGAAGCTTTCTTT.

The V gene is TRBV28, the J gene TRBJ2-1; D is possibly TRBD1 (7 bases). The germline gives CDR1 MDHEN, CDR2 SYDVKM. This CDR3 contains 18 residues. V lost 1 base, J lost 5 bases, and 21 bases lay in between. This CDR3 reads CASSLLMLTGRGDNEQFF. The DNA of the CDR3 is TGTGCCAGCAGTTTATTAATGCTTACGGGCAGGGGGGACAATGAGCAGTTCTTC. Filled out from reference TRBV28 and TRBJ2-1, the complete variable domain reads DVKVTQSSRYLVKRTGEKVFLECVQDMDHENMFWYRQDPGLGLRLIYFSYDVKMKEKGDIPEGYSVSREKKERFSLILESASTNQTSMYLCASSLLMLTGRGDNEQFFGPGTRLTVL.

V gene TRBV5-4 combines with J gene TRBJ2-3, with D possibly matching TRBD1 (5 bases). Trimming shortened V by 1 base and J by 2 bases, and 8 bases separated the two germline ends. Germline values: CDR1 SGHNT, CDR2 YYREEE (reference sequence). The CDR3 has 14 amino acids. CDR3: CASSLRQLTDTQYF. CDR3 sequence (DNA): TGTGCCAGCAGCTTGAGACAGCTCACAGATACGCAGTATTTT.

The chain joins TRBV29-1 to TRBJ2-3, with 7 bases that match TRBD2. The CDR3 sequence is 17 residues long. Per germline, CDR1 SQVTM and CDR2 ANQGSEA. Losses at the gene ends were 1 base for V and 2 bases for J; bases not matched to a gene: 12. The CDR3 nucleotides are TGCAGCGTTGAAGGATTTCAAGCGGGATCCTCCACAGATACGCAGTATTTT. It specifies CSVEGFQAGSSTDTQYF.

This clonotype was detected a few times. The V gene is TRBV28, the J gene TRBJ1-4, with TRBD1 as a possible D gene (5 bases). The CDR3 length is 15 residues. Germline V gene sequence: CDR1 MDHEN, CDR2 SYDVKM. Trimming removed 5 bases from V and 3 bases from J, with 13 bases in between. The CDR3 spells CASSPQGEANEKLFF. The CDR3 coding sequence is TGTGCCAGCAGTCCTCAAGGGGAAGCTAATGAAAAACTGTTTTTT.

The table lists this clonotype with a few counts. CDR3 residues: CASSTRQAMNTEAFF. CDR3 in DNA: TGTGCCAGCAGCACCCGACAAGCAATGAACACTGAAGCTTTCTTT. The rearrangement links TRBV7-9 to TRBJ1-1; D is unresolved. V lost 5 bases and J 0 bases, leaving 13 bases between the germline ends. This CDR3 has 15 amino acids. Germline lookup yields CDR1 SEHNR and CDR2 FQNEAQ (reference sequence).

V is TRBV19 and J is TRBJ2-2; the D is unclear. With 0 bases removed from V and 4 bases from J, the gap between germline ends came to 9 bases. CDR3 length: 15 residues. The germline V gene has CDR1 LNHDA and CDR2 SQIVND (reference sequence). The CDR3 coding sequence is TGTGCCAGTAGTATAGATTCGAGGTCCACCGGGGAGCTGTTTTTT. Protein sequence: CASSIDSRSTGELFF.

Only a few counts were recorded for this clonotype. The chain has TRBV4-2 and TRBJ2-3; D is possibly TRBD2 (6 bases). The germline V gene has CDR1 LGHNA and CDR2 YNFKEQ. CDR3 length: 16 amino acids. V lost 0 bases and J lost 3, with 13 bases in between. This CDR3 reads CASSQELAGRTDTQYF. For the CDR3, the DNA is TGTGCCAGCAGCCAAGAGCTTGCGGGGAGAACAGATACGCAGTATTTT.

This clonotype was picked up many times. The V and J genes are TRBV24-1 and TRBJ2-1, with no clear D. The CDR3 is 15 residues long. Trimming removed 4 bases from V and 0 bases from J, with 9 bases in between. The germline V gene encodes CDR1 KGHDR and CDR2 SFDVKD. CDR3 bases: TGTGCCACCAGTGAGGGGTTCGCCTCCTACAATGAGCAGTTCTTC. Translating gives CATSEGFASYNEQFF.

This clonotype was recorded a few times. The rearrangement joins TRBV7-9 to TRBJ2-5; TRBD1 agrees at 8 bases. Per the germline V gene, CDR1 is SEHNR and CDR2 is FQNEAQ (reference sequence). CDR3 length: 15 amino acids. Trimming took 3 bases from V and 1 from J; bases not matched to a gene: 4. As DNA, the CDR3 is TGTGCCAGCAGCTTCCAGGGGGCGTCCCAAGAGACCCAGTACTTC. The encoded protein is CASSFQGASQETQYF.

This clonotype came up a few times. This sequence joins TRBV12-3 or TRBV12-4 and TRBJ2-3; maybe TRBD1 (5 bases). V lost 5 bases and J 10 bases, leaving 16 bases between the germline ends. This CDR3 is 13 amino acids long. CDR3 nucleotides: TGTGCCAGCAGTCCAGACCTAAGACAGTCGCAGTATTTT. Its protein is CASSPDLRQSQYF.

The rearrangement uses TRBV3-1 and TRBJ2-2; tentatively, D is TRBD1 or TRBD2 (5 bases each). The V and J ends lost 1 base and 6 bases respectively, with 12 bases between them. In germline, CDR1 is LGHDT, CDR2 YNNKEL (reference sequence). The CDR3 extends over 15 amino acids. CDR3 residues: CASSQGREMSGELFF. The CDR3 nucleotides are TGTGCCAGCAGCCAAGGCAGGGAGATGTCCGGGGAGCTGTTTTTT.

This clonotype was detected a few times. This chain uses TRBV6-2 or TRBV6-3 with TRBJ2-1, with 12 bases matching TRBD2. Per the germline V gene, CDR1 is MNHEY and CDR2 is SVGEGT. The CDR3 sequence is 15 residues long. V lost 7 bases, J lost 5 bases, and 6 bases stayed unmatched. CDR3 sequence reads: CASIPLAGGDNEQFF. The CDR3 DNA reads as TGTGCCAGCATTCCACTAGCGGGAGGCGACAATGAGCAGTTCTTC.

This rearrangement joins TRBV7-2 to TRBJ2-1; D ambiguous. The CDR3 covers 12 residues. Germline lookup yields CDR1 SGHTA and CDR2 FQGNSA. The V gene lost 3 bases and the J gene lost 5 bases, with 5 bases spanning the gap. The CDR3 is CASSFFNNEQFF. As DNA, the CDR3 is TGTGCCAGCAGCTTTTTTAACAATGAGCAGTTCTTC.

The chain recombines TRBV2 with TRBJ2-7; 9 bases are shared with TRBD1. V lost 6 bases and J lost 4; bases outside the gene matches: 7. Germline CDR1 SNHLY, CDR2 FYNNEI. The CDR3 loop spans 14 amino acids. The DNA for the CDR3 is TGTGCCAGCAGGGGACAGGGCAGGGTTTACGAGCAGTACGTC. The encoded protein is CASRGQGRVYEQYV.

In its sample, this clonotype was seen many times. The J gene is TRBJ1-5, the V gene TRBV9, with a possible D match to TRBD1 (5 bases). V lost 0 bases to trimming and J lost 5 bases, with 12 bases between them. CDR1 and CDR2 (germline): SGDLS, YYNGEE. This CDR3 contains 15 residues. The CDR3 sequence is CASSVDGGEDQPQHF. CDR3 coding DNA: TGTGCCAGCAGCGTAGATGGAGGGGAAGATCAGCCCCAGCATTTT. Complete variable domain (other parts from reference TRBV9 and TRBJ1-5): DSGVTQTPKHLITATGQRVTLRCSPRSGDLSVYWYQQSLDQGLQFLIQYYNGEERAKGNILERFSAQQFPDLHSELNLSSLELGDSALYFCASSVDGGEDQPQHFGDGTRLSIL.

This clonotype was detected a few times. The chain couples TRBV18 to TRBJ2-2, with D possibly being TRBD1 (6 bases). V dropped 4 bases and J dropped 6 bases, with 15 bases sitting between them. The CDR3 length is 15 residues. Germline assignment: CDR1 KGHSH and CDR2 LQKENI. CDR3 region: CASSREQGKAGELFF. CDR3 nucleotides: TGTGCCAGCTCACGGGAGCAGGGGAAGGCCGGGGAGCTGTTTTTT.

This clonotype was counted a few times. The rearrangement uses TRBV3-1 and TRBJ2-5; D is perhaps TRBD1 (6 bases). CDR1 and CDR2 (germline): LGHDT, YNNKEL (reference sequence). Deletions cut 4 bases from V and 3 bases from J, with 12 bases between. This CDR3 is built from 14 residues. CDR3 sequence (DNA): TGTGCCAGCAGCCGAGGATCAGGGGAAGAGACCCAGTACTTC. This encodes CASSRGSGEETQYF.

The chain employs TRBV6-2 or TRBV6-3 and TRBJ1-2; tentatively, D is TRBD1 (6 bases). There are 14 residues in the CDR3. Trimming left V 4 bases short and J 0 bases short, with 9 bases between. Germline-derived CDR1 and CDR2 are MNHEY and SVGEGT. CDR3 bases: TGTGCCAGCAGTTTAGGGGGTCCTAACTATGGCTACACCTTC. It yields the protein CASSLGGPNYGYTF.

This clonotype came up many times. This sequence joins TRBV11-3 and TRBJ1-1; D gene unclear. The CDR3 spans 13 residues. Trimming shortened V by 1 base and J by 4 bases, and 7 bases separated the two germline ends. Looked up from germline, CDR1 is SGHNT and CDR2 is YENEEA. CDR3 sequence (DNA): TGTGCCAGCAGCTTAGGGGAGCTCACTGAAGCTTTCTTT. This sequence encodes CASSLGELTEAFF.

This clonotype was seen a handful of times. The gene calls are TRBV4-3 and TRBJ2-4, with 8 bases identical to TRBD2. CDR1 LGHNA and CDR2 YSLEER come from the germline V gene. The CDR3 loop spans 17 amino acids. Losses at the gene ends were 0 bases for V and 0 bases for J; bases not matched to a gene: 4. CDR3 in amino acids: CASSQETGGSAKNIQYF. CDR3 DNA: TGCGCCAGCAGCCAAGAAACGGGGGGGTCAGCCAAAAACATTCAGTACTTC.

The J gene is TRBJ2-3, the V gene TRBV30; 7 nucleotides agree with TRBD2. The CDR3 has 14 amino acids. Germline V gene sequence: CDR1 GTSNPN, CDR2 SVGIG (reference sequence). The V and J ends lost 2 bases and 2 bases, in that order; junction bases with no gene match: 4. CDR3 protein: CAWSPGTNTDTQYF. The CDR3 region has the DNA TGTGCCTGGAGTCCCGGGACTAACACAGATACGCAGTATTTT.